A single sample is the source of the 5 T cell receptor beta chains below, sequenced in a study of blood T cell repertoires in COVID-19. Data came from immunoSEQ multiplex PCR; TCRdb stores just in-frame clones and leaves some out. The table records about 65,000 clones, 80% to 90% of them present only once. The sequencing input was peripheral blood. These receptors were collected from a man older than 75 with acute or convalescent COVID-19.

The CDR3 spells CASSLGGTGGLRNEQFF. DNA of the CDR3: TGTGCCAGCAGTTTGGGGGGGACAGGGGGGCTCCGAAATGAGCAGTTCTTC. V usage is TRBV27 and J usage is TRBJ2-1; 11 bases fit TRBD1. With 3 bases clipped from V and 7 bases from J, the junction kept 11 bases outside the gene matches. Germline V lookup: CDR1 MNHEY, CDR2 SMNVEV (reference sequence). The CDR3 contains 17 residues.

V is TRBV30 and J is TRBJ2-1; the D gene is possibly TRBD2 (6 bases). CDR1 and CDR2 from the germline V gene are GTSNPN and SVGIG (reference sequence). V lost 5 bases to trimming and J lost 8 bases, with 13 bases between them. The CDR3 extends over 12 amino acids. The CDR3 nucleotides are TGTGCCTGGGGACCCCGGAGGGATGAGCAGTTCTTC. Its translation is CAWGPRRDEQFF.

The V and J genes are TRBV29-1 and TRBJ2-7, with TRBD2 identical over 11 bases. The V segment lost 4 bases and the J segment 4 bases; nucleotides outside the gene matches: 9. CDR3 length equals 15 residues. Germline values: CDR1 SQVTM, CDR2 ANQGSEA. CDR3 bases: TGCAGCGTTGTCCTAGCGGGGGGCCAAGGGTACGAGCAGTACTTC. Translation: CSVVLAGGQGYEQYF.

The V gene is TRBV9, the J gene TRBJ2-3; 7 nucleotides agree with TRBD1. This CDR3 is 15 amino acids long. J gave up 2 bases and V 4 bases, and 7 bases lay outside the gene matches. CDR1 and CDR2 from the germline V gene are SGDLS and YYNGEE. The CDR3 nucleotides read TGTGCCAGCAGCCCTCGACAGGGACACACAGATACGCAGTATTTT. Its translation is CASSPRQGHTDTQYF. Together with reference TRBV9 and TRBJ2-3, the CDR3 gives the full variable domain: DSGVTQTPKHLITATGQRVTLRCSPRSGDLSVYWYQQSLDQGLQFLIQYYNGEERAKGNILERFSAQQFPDLHSELNLSSLELGDSALYFCASSPRQGHTDTQYFGPGTRLTVL.

The V and J genes are TRBV4-1 and TRBJ1-6, with D unresolved. CDR1 and CDR2 from the germline V gene are MGHRA and YSYEKL. This CDR3 has 14 residues. With 0 bases removed from V and 7 bases from J, the gap between germline ends came to 7 bases. CDR3 sequence: CASSQERGNSPLHF. CDR3 nucleotides: TGCGCCAGCAGCCAAGAGCGGGGAAATTCACCCCTCCACTTT.